These T cell receptor beta chains were read from a single sample in a study of cytomegalovirus exposure and HLA in healthy donors. Measured with immunoSEQ multiplex PCR; TCRdb has only the in-frame clones, and not every one. The table records fewer than 200,000 clones, over 60% of them present only once. Specimen: PBMCs. Receptors were obtained from a man aged 40-55 years in good health and CMV-seronegative. Each CDR3 is given without its conserved first and last residue.

CDR3 length | V gene | CDR3 protein
12 | TRBV30 | AWSWASENNEQF
11 | TRBV4-3 | ASSQVLGQPQH
13 | TRBV4-3 | ASSQDSGGATEAF
12 | TRBV5-6 | ASSWSGQNTEAF
12 | TRBV7-2 | ASSLDRGAYGYT
12 | TRBV29-1 | SVEQDRGYNEQF
12 | TRBV7-9 | ASSLGQGYGGYT
13 | TRBV9 | ASSVSSGGSYEQY
14 | TRBV4-3 | ASSHDTGAASYEQY
12 | TRBV5-4 | ASSLEQRNEKLF
13 | TRBV4-1 | ASSHSQGNTGELF
12 | TRBV7-3 | ASSLQGAGETQY
11 | TRBV19 | ASSPGQTYEQY
12 | TRBV7-2 | ASSPQQGSYEQY
9 | TRBV20-1 | SASGWETQY
14 | TRBV5-1 | ASSSGGGRSTDTQY
12 | TRBV19 | ASTVTGSNTEAF
12 | TRBV7-9 | ASSLGSDNSPLH
13 | TRBV7-8 | ASSLDRGGGYEQY
15 | TRBV11-3 | ASSTITGGERTGELF
13 | TRBV5-6 | ASYRSGRGIDTQY
13 | TRBV29-1 | SVGLAGAGFGEQF
13 | TRBV27 | ASSLSPLKTYEQY
12 | TRBV30 | AHPSGRGTGELF
12 | TRBV4-1 | ASSQGDRGNEQF
10 | TRBV5-6 | ASSLLSETQY
13 | TRBV5-1 | ASSSQTGLGEKLF
14 | TRBV5-1 | ASSLVLSGRAGELF
13 | TRBV18 | ASSQGRGPKETQY
15 | TRBV5-1 | ASSLGAGGPGTDTQY